This paragraph covers one T cell receptor (beta chain) sequence. Antigen unknown. The CDR3 spans 17 residues. Unmatched junction bases numbered 6, after V lost 4 bases and J lost 4 bases. The V gene's germline CDR1 is SGHNT and CDR2 YYREEE (reference sequence). TCRdb re-called the reads with MiXCR, one entry per CDR3 protein. Altogether approximately 990,000 distinct CDR3 sequences are present, approximately 33% being singletons, with the ten largest covering about an eighth. These data belong to a study of T cell repertoires in cytomegalovirus infection. Study as a whole: CMV infection together with matching HLA type was indicated by public TCR beta signatures.

The receptor's source is a human donor in good health (CMV status not recorded). Some clones in this sample may be carry-over from other donors' samples. This chain joins TRBV5-4 and TRBJ2-1, with 15 bases that match TRBD2. The sequencing here drew on cultured CD8+ T cells from PBMCs, taken from culture after CMV antigen stimulation. Here the CDR3 DNA reads TGTGCCAGCAGCCCGGGACTAGCGGGGGGCGGGTACAATGAGCAGTTCTTC. It is translated as CASSPGLAGGGYNEQFF.